Many counts were recorded for the clone carrying this T cell receptor (beta chain). Its antigen is as yet unknown. Researchers barred patients who had uncontrolled infection, other autoimmune disease, pregnancy or lactation. RNA transcripts served as the template for amplifying TCR beta CDR3 regions. First-round RT-PCR with HTBI primers amplified the TCR CDR3 region. One entry per CDR3 protein results from TCRdb running MiXCR on the multiplex PCR reads. The profile shows roughly 350,000 distinct CDR3 sequences, approximately 15% of them singletons. The data belong to a study of T cells in Graves' hyperthyroidism and ophthalmopathy. CDR1 is MNHNS and CDR2 is SASEGT in the germline V gene. This CDR3 spans 14 amino acids. Trimming at V came to 4 bases and at J to 5 bases, leaving 4 bases not matched to a gene. Study-wide results and limits: Within blood appeared most thyroid clonotypes that had expanded above 0.001. Model-based prediction identified ophthalmopathy a median 6.5 months prior to its onset.

The sequence derives from a young woman with Graves' hyperthyroidism. Sequenced: blood. The chain combines TRBV6-1 with TRBJ2-2; the match to TRBD2 covers 7 bases. CDR3 coding DNA: TGTGCCAGCAGTGTAGCGGGTGAGACCGGGGAGCTGTTTTTT. Translated: CASSVAGETGELFF.